This is a list of T cell receptor beta chains from one sample in a study of blood T cells in healthy people across ages. TCRdb re-derived calls from the 5' RACE reads in MiXCR, one entry per CDR3 protein. The repertoire holds 800,000 to 1,300,000 distinct CDR3 sequences, with about 25% as singletons. The data also belong to a second study, concerning T cells of mothers and their children.

The specimen was blood. The source of these receptors is a girl under 10 years old in good health. The CDR3 runs from the conserved cysteine through the conserved F or W. The D gene is left open where the match is weak. Expanded clones get a size class; other rows say once, few or many, or leave the size out.

clone size: .
D gene: .
V gene: TRBV28
CDR3 protein: CASRYPGGIGDNEQFF

clone size: .
D gene: TRBD2
V gene: TRBV20-1
CDR3 protein: CSARAGGFGDEQFF

clone size: once
D gene: .
V gene: TRBV6-6
CDR3 protein: CASTHGSGELFF

clone size: .
D gene: .
V gene: TRBV6-4
CDR3 protein: CASSDRGVNEQFF

clone size: few
D gene: TRBD2
V gene: TRBV20-1
CDR3 protein: CSALTDFGGSVTGEPFF

clone size: few
D gene: .
V gene: TRBV19
CDR3 protein: CASSRASTANEQFF

clone size: few
D gene: .
V gene: TRBV27
CDR3 protein: CASGSSLWAIDTQYF

clone size: .
D gene: .
V gene: TRBV29-1
CDR3 protein: CSVEIGGVEAFF

clone size: .
D gene: TRBD1
V gene: TRBV4-2
CDR3 protein: CASSQDMIGDSGWRNTIYF

clone size: few
D gene: .
V gene: TRBV12-3/TRBV12-4
CDR3 protein: CASSPPGHEGFYEQYF

clone size: few
D gene: .
V gene: TRBV7-2
CDR3 protein: CASSSQLASKETQYF

clone size: few
D gene: TRBD2
V gene: TRBV11-3
CDR3 protein: CASSLAGGVSSYEQYF

clone size: .
D gene: .
V gene: TRBV5-1
CDR3 protein: CASSLVIDGQKNIQYF

clone size: few
D gene: TRBD2
V gene: TRBV12-3/TRBV12-4
CDR3 protein: CASSISSGGPVNTQYF

clone size: .
D gene: .
V gene: TRBV12-3/TRBV12-4
CDR3 protein: CGTTKGEGSSPLHF

clone size: few
D gene: TRBD1
V gene: TRBV27
CDR3 protein: CASRRSNRGDYGYTF

clone size: .
D gene: .
V gene: TRBV10-1
CDR3 protein: CASRVDRLVRYEQYF

clone size: once
D gene: .
V gene: TRBV29-1
CDR3 protein: CSAEVVAKNIQYF

clone size: few
D gene: TRBD2
V gene: TRBV20-1
CDR3 protein: CSASLAGSETQYF

clone size: few
D gene: .
V gene: TRBV5-1
CDR3 protein: CASSYQTEQFF

clone size: few
D gene: .
V gene: TRBV4-1
CDR3 protein: CASSQYVGVVTSYNEQFF

clone size: few
D gene: .
V gene: TRBV9
CDR3 protein: CASSVATAGELFF

clone size: .
D gene: .
V gene: TRBV18
CDR3 protein: CASSPGMKEPYTQYF

clone size: few
D gene: TRBD1
V gene: TRBV12-5
CDR3 protein: CASGKKAGGRYEQYF

clone size: .
D gene: .
V gene: TRBV29-1
CDR3 protein: CSVGWGAQHTEAFF

clone size: .
D gene: .
V gene: TRBV7-3
CDR3 protein: CASSSGFTGELFF

clone size: few
D gene: TRBD1
V gene: TRBV5-1
CDR3 protein: CASSLDRGRKTEAFF

clone size: .
D gene: .
V gene: TRBV28
CDR3 protein: CASTPRRDVGGYTF

clone size: .
D gene: .
V gene: TRBV20-1
CDR3 protein: CSARVTGRLNTGELFF

clone size: .
D gene: .
V gene: TRBV29-1
CDR3 protein: CSVEDGQGLNTEAFF

clone size: .
D gene: TRBD2
V gene: TRBV20-1
CDR3 protein: CSAPWGRAVDEQFF

clone size: .
D gene: .
V gene: TRBV24-1
CDR3 protein: CATSEPGDYYNEQFF

clone size: .
D gene: TRBD2
V gene: TRBV2
CDR3 protein: CASSLQGTSGVKTQETQYF